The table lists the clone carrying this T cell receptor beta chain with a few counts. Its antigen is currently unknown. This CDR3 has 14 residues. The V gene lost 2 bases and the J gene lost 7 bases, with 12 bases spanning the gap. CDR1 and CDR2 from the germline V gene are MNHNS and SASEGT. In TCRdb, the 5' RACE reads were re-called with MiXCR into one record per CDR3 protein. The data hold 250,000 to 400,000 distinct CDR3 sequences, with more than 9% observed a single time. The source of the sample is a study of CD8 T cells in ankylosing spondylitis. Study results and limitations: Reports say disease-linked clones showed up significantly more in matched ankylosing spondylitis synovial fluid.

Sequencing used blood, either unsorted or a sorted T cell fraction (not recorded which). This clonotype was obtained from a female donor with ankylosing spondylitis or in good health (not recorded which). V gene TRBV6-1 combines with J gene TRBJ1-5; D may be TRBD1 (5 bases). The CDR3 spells CASSEIGVRQPQHF. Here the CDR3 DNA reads TGTGCCAGCAGTGAAATAGGGGTGCGGCAGCCCCAGCATTTT.